This TCR beta chain emerged from a study of regulatory T cells in long-lasting Graves disease. As for the study in general: Patients met the persistent Graves' disease definition after over 5 years of antithyroid drugs with positive TSH receptor antibodies. Study-wide results and limits: TCR diversity was lower in persistent Graves' patients than in newly diagnosed ones. Favoring TRBV28, TRBJ1-2 and TRBJ2-5 was a feature seen in persistent disease.

This CDR3 contains 14 residues. Germline V gene data show CDR1 as SQVTM and CDR2 as ANQGSEA. V was trimmed by 4 bases and J by 6 bases, leaving 18 bases between them. A note on this clonotype: Its antigen is not identified.

Arm-PCR with iRepertoire HTBI primers amplified the CDR3 regions for these TCR beta libraries. TCRdb reanalysed the multiplex PCR reads using MiXCR and keeps one entry per CDR3 protein. This table holds about 470,000 distinct CDR3 sequences, less than 25% found once. Sample time point: persistent/refractory GD, antithyroid drugs over 5 years with positive TRAb. There was RNA extracted from PBMCs, and the TCR library was made from it. A roughly 8.6-milliliter sample of peripheral blood was drawn into EDTA tubes. The sequence derives from a female donor with Graves disease. The source material was peripheral blood mononuclear cells (PBMCs), sampled when the disease was refractory, from a patient treated with antithyroid drugs. The gene calls are TRBV29-1 and TRBJ1-2; D is unresolved. CDR3 protein: CSVAVYSSSHGYTF. DNA of the CDR3: TGCAGCGTTGCTGTATACAGCTCCTCTCATGGCTACACCTTC. The full variable domain, with the rest looked up from reference TRBV29-1 and TRBJ1-2, is SAVISQKPSRDICQRGTSLTIQCQVDSQVTMMFWYRQQPGQSLTLIATANQGSEATYESGFVIDKFPISRPNLTFSTLTVSNMSPEDSSIYLCSVAVYSSSHGYTFGSGTRLTVV.